This T cell receptor (beta chain) was sequenced during a study of blood T cell repertoires in COVID-19. Overall study context: Sites in the United States, Italy and Spain provided acute and convalescent COVID-19 samples. Sources were T cells, B-cell-depleted T cells, or PBMCs; the material itself was cDNA or gDNA.

CDR1 and CDR2 (germline): SGHRS, YFSETQ. CDR3 length: 14 residues. Trimming took off 4 bases at V and 3 bases at J, with 14 bases between the two ends. Under the authors' procedure: Scientists estimated how many nucleated cells there were by amplifying reference gene primers. Only in-frame clones appear in the TCRdb table, and some are missing; sequencing was by immunoSEQ multiplex PCR. V, J and clone size derive from that table, while D and trimming were established from the DNA sequence. The top ten hold 2.9% of the sample, which has about 88,000 clones, over 75% seen once. The chain is built from TRBV5-1 and TRBJ2-7; tentative D call: TRBD2 (7 bases). The sample taken for sequencing was peripheral blood. The clonotype comes from an elderly woman with acute or convalescent COVID-19. Here the CDR3 DNA reads TGCGCCAGCAGCCCGAGCGGGACACACTACGAGCAGTACTTC. Encoded protein: CASSPSGTHYEQYF.